This TCR beta chain was identified in a study of T cells in Graves' hyperthyroidism and ophthalmopathy. This clonotype showed up many times. Its antigen is unidentified. In patients aged 18 to 65, hyperthyroidism was newly diagnosed, with duration under 2 months. Criteria for exclusion of patients were uncontrolled infection, other autoimmune disease, pregnancy or lactation. Study-wide findings and caveats: Blood also carried most thyroid clonotypes expanded above 0.001.

There were TCR beta CDR3 regions amplified from RNA transcripts. Using the HTBI primer set, a first-round RT-PCR was run on the TCR CDR3. TCRdb independently ran MiXCR on the multiplex PCR reads; one entry per CDR3 protein. This repertoire shows some 720,000 distinct CDR3 sequences, around 15% found once; its top ten account for around 7.7%. The source of this sequence is a man between 18 and 35 years old with Graves' hyperthyroidism. The sample consisted of blood.

In DNA form, the CDR3 reads TGTGCCAGCAGTTTATCAATGACAGGGGTACGGGAGCAGTACTTC. Its protein is CASSLSMTGVREQYF. J is TRBJ2-7 and V is TRBV28; 8 nucleotides align to TRBD1. Per the germline V gene, CDR1 is MDHEN and CDR2 is SYDVKM. With V trimmed by 1 base and J by 7 bases, 9 bases remained unmatched. The CDR3 is made up of 15 amino acids.